The 30 T cell receptor beta chains below were found in one sample sequenced in a study of Ad26.COV2.S vaccination and SARS-CoV-2 variants. Treatment in this sample: some 20 received Ad26.COV2.S at low or high dose, single or two shots; roughly 5 received placebo; per-sample allocation not given. Sample collection was performed on day 63 after the first vaccine or placebo injection. TCRdb's table, derived via immunoSEQ multiplex PCR, lists solely in-frame clones and lacks some. This sample carries some 240,000 clones, roughly nine tenths of them seen once, and the ten largest clones take less than 3.5%. The sample here was peripheral blood, taken in a trial of Ad26.COV2.S vaccine versus placebo. These receptors all come from a person aged 18 to 59 who received the Ad26.COV2.S COVID-19 vaccine or a placebo.

V and J are TRBV5-6 and TRBJ2-3, with 8 positions matching TRBD1. Per germline, CDR1 SGHDT and CDR2 YYEEEE. V shed 3 bases and J 8 bases; nucleotides not matched to a gene: 11. The CDR3 has 15 residues. CDR3 DNA: TGTGCCAGCAGCTCCACAGGGGGGTCGCGAGGTACGCAGTATTTT. Its translation: CASSSTGGSRGTQYF.

This clone was counted once. The chain employs TRBV5-4 and TRBJ2-7, with a tentative D call TRBD2 (5 bases). Germline CDR1 reads SGHNT; CDR2 reads YYREEE (reference sequence). This CDR3 region has 13 residues. V lost 2 bases, J lost 9 bases, and 15 bases lay in between. The CDR3 spells CASSFPGGLPQYV. CDR3 in DNA: TGTGCCAGCAGCTTCCCAGGAGGACTTCCGCAGTACGTC.

This chain links TRBV7-8 with TRBJ1-1; no firm D call. Germline CDR1 is SGHVS and CDR2 is FQNEAQ. This CDR3 has 14 amino acids. Trimming stripped 1 base from V and 3 bases from J, with 9 bases between. The DNA for the CDR3 is TGTGCCAGCAGCTTAGAGGGAGGCTACACTGAAGCTTTCTTT. This translates into CASSLEGGYTEAFF. The full variable domain, rest sourced from reference TRBV7-8 and TRBJ1-1, is GAGVSQSPRYKVAKRGQDVALRCDPISGHVSLFWYQQALGQGPEFLTYFQNEAQLDKSGLPSDRFFAERPEGSVSTLKIQRTQQEDSAVYLCASSLEGGYTEAFFGQGTRLTVV.

V gene TRBV5-5 combines with J gene TRBJ1-2; D is unclear. The CDR3 has 16 residues. CDR1 is SGHKS, CDR2 YYEKEE, per germline (reference sequence). The V and J ends lost 5 bases and 6 bases respectively, with 23 bases between them. CDR3 bases: TGTGCCAGCAGTATGCGAAACATGGGGAGGATTCATGGCTACACCTTC. It is translated as CASSMRNMGRIHGYTF.

The chain links TRBV13 to TRBJ2-7, with TRBD2 matching over 7 bases. CDR1 PRHDT and CDR2 FYEKMQ come from the germline V gene (reference sequence). The V gene end was trimmed by 5 bases and the J gene end by 0 bases; junction bases not matched to a gene: 1. This CDR3 region has 13 residues. The CDR3 DNA reads as TGTGCCAGCAGCGGCGGGAGCTCCTACGAGCAGTACTTC. Its protein is CASSGGSSYEQYF.

The gene calls are TRBV6-2 or TRBV6-3 and TRBJ1-5, with 9 nucleotides matching TRBD1. This CDR3 has 15 residues. In germline, CDR1 is MNHEY, CDR2 SVGEGT. V shed 5 bases, J shed 6 bases, and the junction held 8 bases outside the gene matches. The CDR3: CASSTTGGGFQPQHF. In DNA, the CDR3 is TGTGCCAGCAGTACCACAGGGGGCGGATTTCAGCCCCAGCATTTT.

The chain uses TRBV4-3 and TRBJ2-3, with 9 nucleotides matching TRBD1. The CDR3 consists of 14 residues. The V segment lost 5 bases and the J segment 3 bases; nucleotides outside the gene matches: 3. Per germline, CDR1 LGHNA and CDR2 YSLEER. CDR3 nucleotide sequence: TGCGCCAGCAGCTGGGACAGGGAAACAGATACGCAGTATTTT. Its translation: CASSWDRETDTQYF.

The DNA for the CDR3 is TGTGCCAGCTCACCTCCCGGGGACAGGGGGGGTGAAAAACTGTTTTTT. It codes for CASSPPGDRGGEKLFF. The chain carries TRBV18 and TRBJ1-4; 11 bases are a match to TRBD1. The ends lost 3 bases at V and 7 bases at J; junction bases unmatched: 7. This CDR3 contains 16 residues. Per germline, CDR1 KGHSH and CDR2 LQKENI.

This clone was picked up a small number of times. The rearrangement joins TRBV3-1 (or the pseudogene TRBV3-2) to TRBJ2-2, with D unresolved. Germline V gene data show CDR1 as LGHDT and CDR2 as YNNKEL (reference sequence). The CDR3 runs to 12 residues. V was cut by 4 bases and J by 1 base, with 1 base left in between. In DNA form, the CDR3 reads TGTGCCAGCAGCCTGAACACCGGGGAGCTGTTTTTT. Translating it yields CASSLNTGELFF.

This rearrangement joins TRBV7-9 to TRBJ2-7, with 15 bases fitting TRBD2. Trimming removed 5 bases from V and 3 bases from J; junction bases left unmatched: 5. The CDR3 sequence is 16 residues long. The germline V gene has CDR1 SEHNR and CDR2 FQNEAQ (reference sequence). The CDR3 DNA reads as TGTGCCAGCAGCCGAGGGACTAGCGGGGGGAGCTACGAGCAGTACTTC. Protein sequence: CASSRGTSGGSYEQYF.

CDR3 in amino acids: CAWNTVSTDTQYF. CDR3 coding DNA: TGTGCCTGGAACACCGTTAGCACAGATACGCAGTATTTT. This rearrangement joins TRBV30 to TRBJ2-3; no clear D gene. The germline CDR1 and CDR2 sequences are GTSNPN and SVGIG (reference sequence). V shed 4 bases and J shed 0 bases, with 8 bases lying between them. The CDR3 runs to 13 residues.

The rearrangement joins TRBV7-2 to TRBJ2-1; no clear D gene. The germline gives CDR1 SGHTA, CDR2 FQGNSA. Trimming cost V 5 bases and J 9 bases, with 14 bases left between them. This CDR3 has 13 amino acids. CDR3 DNA sequence: TGTGCCAGCAGCCCCCTTGTGGGATCTGAGCAGTTCTTC. It specifies CASSPLVGSEQFF.

V and J are TRBV29-1 and TRBJ2-5, with TRBD2 matching over 12 bases. CDR1 is SQVTM and CDR2 is ANQGSEA in the germline V gene. The CDR3 extends over 18 amino acids. V gave up 1 base and J gave up 0 bases; unmatched junction bases: 9. CDR3 DNA: TGCAGCGTTGAAGTCCGACTAGCGGGAGTAATGTACCAAGAGACCCAGTACTTC. This translates into CSVEVRLAGVMYQETQYF. The variable domain in full, with the rest retrieved from reference TRBV29-1 and TRBJ2-5, is SAVISQKPSRDICQRGTSLTIQCQVDSQVTMMFWYRQQPGQSLTLIATANQGSEATYESGFVIDKFPISRPNLTFSTLTVSNMSPEDSSIYLCSVEVRLAGVMYQETQYFGPGTRLLVL.

On this clone: At the DNA level, this CDR3 is encoded by other sequences in the same sample as well. This chain connects TRBV6-1 to TRBJ2-5; TRBD2 matches 11 bases. The CDR3 sequence is 15 residues long. J gave up 2 bases and V 2 bases, and 1 base lay outside the gene matches. Germline values: CDR1 MNHNS, CDR2 SASEGT. The CDR3 DNA reads TGTGCCAGCAGTGAATTAGCGGGGGGGCAAGAGACCCAGTACTTC. This encodes CASSELAGGQETQYF.

This chain joins TRBV14 and TRBJ2-7, with D possibly TRBD1 on 6 matching bases. The CDR3 contains 13 residues. Trimming removed 2 bases from V and 7 bases from J, with 12 bases in between. The germline V gene has CDR1 SGHDN and CDR2 FVKESK. The CDR3 nucleotides are TGTGCCAGCAGCCAAACAGGGAATTGGGAGCAGTACGTC. Its protein is CASSQTGNWEQYV.

This chain links TRBV13 with TRBJ1-1, with 9 bases matching TRBD1. The CDR3 runs to 16 residues. Germline assignment: CDR1 PRHDT and CDR2 FYEKMQ (reference sequence). J lost 7 bases, V lost 0 bases, and 9 bases had no gene match. The CDR3: CASSLGPQGAWIEAFF. In DNA form, the CDR3 reads TGTGCCAGCAGCTTAGGCCCACAGGGGGCGTGGATTGAAGCTTTCTTT.

The V call is TRBV7-9, the J call TRBJ2-2; 8 bases are a match to TRBD2. The germline V gene has CDR1 SEHNR and CDR2 FQNEAQ (reference sequence). Trimming cost V 2 bases and J 5 bases; bases outside gene matches: 7. CDR3 size: 16 residues. This CDR3 is CASSLRGLVKTGELFF. The CDR3 region has the DNA TGTGCCAGCAGCTTAAGGGGACTAGTGAAAACCGGGGAGCTGTTTTTT.

The rearrangement links TRBV2 to TRBJ2-7; D unclear. Germline CDR1 reads SNHLY; CDR2 reads FYNNEI. The V and J ends lost 1 base and 4 bases respectively, with 8 bases between them. The CDR3 sequence is 13 residues long. The CDR3 protein is CASSEGMGYEQYF. The CDR3 nucleotides read TGTGCCAGCAGTGAAGGGATGGGTTACGAGCAGTACTTC.

J is TRBJ2-1 and V is TRBV20-1; D may be TRBD1 (6 bases). CDR1 is DFQATT and CDR2 is SNEGSKA in the germline V gene (reference sequence). The CDR3 spans 10 residues. The CDR3 bases are TGCAGGGGGGAAGGGGGTGAGCAGTTCTTC. Translation gives CRGEGGEQFF.

The chain combines TRBV5-5 with TRBJ1-6; D is unresolved. CDR1 SGHKS and CDR2 YYEKEE come from the germline V gene (reference sequence). The CDR3 is 15 amino acids. V was shortened by 4 bases and J by 4 bases, with 12 bases between the two germline ends. As DNA, the CDR3 is TGTGCCAGCAGCCCCGGCGGATCATATAATTCACCCCTCCACTTT. Translated, it gives CASSPGGSYNSPLHF.

The CDR3 sequence: CSVVRQGAQETQYF. CDR3 in DNA: TGCAGCGTTGTCCGGCAGGGGGCACAAGAGACCCAGTACTTC. The gene calls are TRBV29-1 and TRBJ2-5, with 8 bases matching TRBD1. The CDR3 length is 14 residues. Germline V gives CDR1 SQVTM, CDR2 ANQGSEA. With V trimmed by 4 bases and J by 2 bases, 6 bases remained unmatched. Filled out from reference TRBV29-1 and TRBJ2-5, the complete variable domain reads SAVISQKPSRDICQRGTSLTIQCQVDSQVTMMFWYRQQPGQSLTLIATANQGSEATYESGFVIDKFPISRPNLTFSTLTVSNMSPEDSSIYLCSVVRQGAQETQYFGPGTRLLVL.

This clone was picked up a small number of times. In DNA, the CDR3 is TGTGCCAGCAGCATAAATCGACAGTACAATGAGCAGTTCTTC. It yields the protein CASSINRQYNEQFF. This sequence joins TRBV3-1 (or the pseudogene TRBV3-2) and TRBJ2-1, with TRBD1 as a possible D gene (5 bases). The germline V gene encodes CDR1 LGHDT and CDR2 YNNKEL (reference sequence). This CDR3 comprises 14 residues. Trimming left V 5 bases short and J 4 bases short, with 12 bases between.

The chain is built from TRBV7-2 and TRBJ1-6, with TRBD1 as a possible D gene (5 bases). This CDR3 region has 17 residues. Germline CDR1 is SGHTA and CDR2 is FQGNSA. Trimming removed 8 bases from V and 5 bases from J, with 22 bases in between. Written as DNA, the CDR3 is TGTGCCAGCTCGAAAACAGCGGGGGGGAGCGATAATTCACCCCTCCACTTT. This translates into CASSKTAGGSDNSPLHF.

The V call is TRBV12-5, the J call TRBJ1-1, with 9 bases lining up with TRBD1. Germline-derived CDR1 and CDR2 are LGHNT and FRNRAP. Trimming removed 4 bases from V and 11 bases from J; junction bases left unmatched: 8. The CDR3 is made up of 13 amino acids. This CDR3 is CASGYGQGYSAFF. The CDR3 region has the DNA TGTGCTAGTGGTTATGGACAGGGGTACTCTGCTTTCTTT.

The rearrangement uses TRBV15 and TRBJ1-6; TRBD1 matches 8 bases. Per germline, CDR1 LNHNV and CDR2 YYDKDF (reference sequence). This CDR3 region has 17 residues. V gave up 1 base and J gave up 5 bases; unmatched junction bases: 7. This CDR3 is CATSRGPSGGNNSPLHF. CDR3 in DNA: TGTGCCACCAGCAGAGGTCCTTCAGGGGGCAATAATTCACCCCTCCACTTT.

This clone was seen just once. The chain has TRBV3-1 (or the pseudogene TRBV3-2) and TRBJ1-3; D remains ambiguous. With 4 bases removed from V and 4 bases from J, the gap between germline ends came to 20 bases. CDR3 length: 17 residues. Germline CDR1 LGHDT, CDR2 YNNKEL (reference sequence). The DNA for the CDR3 is TGTGCCAGCAGCCCCCCCCCTTCTGTCTTCTCCGGAAACACCATATATTTT. Translation gives CASSPPPSVFSGNTIYF.

The rearrangement uses TRBV20-1 and TRBJ2-2, with 10 bases matching TRBD2. V trimming: 3 bases; J trimming: 2 bases; junction bases outside the gene matches: 6. The CDR3 runs to 16 residues. The V gene's germline CDR1 is DFQATT and CDR2 SNEGSKA (reference sequence). In DNA, the CDR3 is TGCAGTGCTAGTGGCTTAGCGGGGGGCAACACCGGGGAGCTGTTTTTT. Translating it yields CSASGLAGGNTGELFF.

This sequence joins TRBV12-3 or TRBV12-4 and TRBJ2-5; D gene unclear. CDR3 size: 12 residues. V was cut by 1 base and J by 3 bases, with 3 bases left in between. Written as DNA, the CDR3 is TGTGCCAGCAGTTTAGTCGAAGAGACCCAGTACTTC. Translating it yields CASSLVEETQYF.

This clone was detected only once. The CDR3 protein is CASSVVIGTGYNEQFF. In DNA form, the CDR3 reads TGTGCCAGCAGCGTAGTAATTGGGACAGGCTACAATGAGCAGTTCTTC. This rearrangement joins TRBV9 to TRBJ2-1; 8 bases align to TRBD1. This CDR3 comprises 16 residues. Looked up from germline, CDR1 is SGDLS and CDR2 is YYNGEE. The trim removed 0 bases at V and 3 bases at J, leaving 5 bases unmatched. Using reference TRBV9 and TRBJ2-1 for the parts outside the CDR3, the full variable domain is DSGVTQTPKHLITATGQRVTLRCSPRSGDLSVYWYQQSLDQGLQFLIQYYNGEERAKGNILERFSAQQFPDLHSELNLSSLELGDSALYFCASSVVIGTGYNEQFFGPGTRLTVL.

This clone was detected only a few times. The V gene is TRBV4-1, the J gene TRBJ2-5, with a weak D call TRBD2 (5 bases). The CDR3 covers 15 residues. V was trimmed by 1 base and J by 5 bases, leaving 14 bases between them. Germline V gives CDR1 MGHRA, CDR2 YSYEKL. This CDR3 reads CASSQGLARVETQYF. In DNA, the CDR3 is TGCGCCAGCAGCCAAGGGCTAGCTAGGGTGGAGACCCAGTACTTC.